The 23 T cell receptor beta chains presented below share a single source sample, sequenced in a study of control samples from healthy donors and cancer patients. TCRdb's copy holds only in-frame clones and misses some; the assay was immunoSEQ multiplex PCR. The data show around 30,000 clones, approximately 90% seen once. The sample consisted of PBMCs. These receptors all stem from a man aged 45-60 years with lung cancer.

Of note for this clone: A read error may produce the germline difference seen at one junction end. The chain combines TRBV20-1 with TRBJ1-2, with 7 bases lining up with TRBD1. The germline gives CDR1 DFQATT, CDR2 SNEGSKA (reference sequence). The CDR3 consists of 8 residues. The CDR3 sequence: CSAAGTAF. The CDR3 region has the DNA TGCAGTGCAGCCGGGACAGCCTTC.

The rearrangement links TRBV28 to TRBJ2-7, with TRBD1 matching 8 bases. There are 14 residues in the CDR3. CDR1 is MDHEN, CDR2 SYDVKM, per germline. Trimming at V came to 5 bases and at J to 3 bases, leaving 6 bases not matched to a gene. Here the CDR3 DNA reads TGTGCCAGCAGTCCAGGGGGCAGCGGCTACGAGCAGTACTTC. Its protein product is CASSPGGSGYEQYF.

In nucleotides, the CDR3 is TGTGCCAGCAGTTCCACCGGGACCTTCGTCGCCAATGAGCAGTTCTTC. It codes for CASSSTGTFVANEQFF. The rearrangement joins TRBV6-5 to TRBJ2-1; the D call may be TRBD1 or TRBD2 (5 bases each). CDR3 length equals 16 residues. The germline V and J ends were trimmed by 4 bases and 6 bases, with 19 bases remaining between them. Germline V gene sequence: CDR1 MNHEY, CDR2 SVGAGI.

The rearrangement uses TRBV11-3 and TRBJ2-1, with 8 bases fitting TRBD1. Per germline, CDR1 SGHNT and CDR2 YENEEA. The CDR3 covers 18 residues. Trimming cost V 5 bases and J 2 bases; bases outside gene matches: 14. For the CDR3, the DNA is TGTGCCAGCAGCCTCAGGGGGCCGAGGGAAGACACCTACAATGAGCAGTTCTTC. Translating gives CASSLRGPREDTYNEQFF. Full variable domain (missing parts from reference TRBV11-3 and TRBJ2-1): EAGVVQSPRYKIIEKKQPVAFWCNPISGHNTLYWYLQNLGQGPELLIRYENEEAVDDSQLPKDRFSAERLKGVDSTLKIQPAELGDSAVYLCASSLRGPREDTYNEQFFGPGTRLTVL.

The chain combines TRBV27 with TRBJ2-7; 7 bases match TRBD2. Germline-derived CDR1 and CDR2 are MNHEY and SMNVEV (reference sequence). The CDR3 totals 14 residues. Trimming removed 7 bases from V and 7 bases from J; junction bases left unmatched: 13. The CDR3 nucleotides are TGTGCCAGCACCCCGGCGGGGGTATTTGAAGAGCAGTACTTC. As protein: CASTPAGVFEEQYF.

As DNA, the CDR3 is TGTGCCAGCAGTTTCCTTGGGGGCCCTGAGCAGTTCTTC. It is translated as CASSFLGGPEQFF. The chain recombines TRBV12-3 or TRBV12-4 with TRBJ2-1; TRBD1 is a possible D gene (6 bases). The CDR3 spans 13 residues. The V and J ends lost 3 bases and 9 bases respectively, with 12 bases between them.

The sample holds one count of this clone. V gene TRBV7-9 combines with J gene TRBJ1-2; TRBD1 matches 12 bases. The germline CDR1 and CDR2 sequences are SEHNR and FQNEAQ (reference sequence). The CDR3 is 18 residues long. The V segment lost 4 bases and the J segment 4 bases; nucleotides outside the gene matches: 13. CDR3 amino acids: CASSSPSRDRGRLYGYTF. The CDR3 region has the DNA TGTGCCAGCAGCTCCCCCTCACGGGACAGGGGGCGACTCTATGGCTACACCTTC.

In DNA form, the CDR3 reads TGTGCCAGTAGTACGGGACCAGAGAACACTGAAGCTTTCTTT. As protein: CASSTGPENTEAFF. V and J are TRBV19 and TRBJ1-1, with D tentatively TRBD1 (5 bases). V dropped 4 bases and J dropped 1 base, with 10 bases sitting between them. The CDR3 sequence is 14 residues long. Germline-derived CDR1 and CDR2 are LNHDA and SQIVND (reference sequence).

The genes are TRBV5-1 and TRBJ2-7, with 8 nucleotides matching TRBD2. The CDR3 totals 14 residues. Unmatched junction bases numbered 6, after V lost 7 bases and J lost 0 bases. Germline V gene lookup returns CDR1 SGHRS and CDR2 YFSETQ. CDR3 DNA: TGCGCCAGCTCCGGGACTAGTTTCTCCTACGAGCAGTACTTC. The encoded protein is CASSGTSFSYEQYF.

The chain uses TRBV24-1 and TRBJ2-2; TRBD2 agrees at 12 bases. The germline V gene has CDR1 KGHDR and CDR2 SFDVKD. There are 16 residues in the CDR3. Trimming took 3 bases from V and 7 from J; bases not matched to a gene: 5. As DNA, the CDR3 is TGTGCCACCAGTGATAGACTAGCGGGGGTGTACGGGGAGCTGTTTTTT. Translated: CATSDRLAGVYGELFF.

The chain combines TRBV10-1 with TRBJ1-4, with D possibly matching TRBD1 (5 bases). The CDR3 has 14 residues. V shed 3 bases and J shed 3 bases, with 8 bases lying between them. The germline V gene has CDR1 WNHNN and CDR2 SYGVQD (reference sequence). CDR3 DNA: TGCGCCAGCAGTGACGGACAAGCTAATGAAAAACTGTTTTTT. This sequence encodes CASSDGQANEKLFF.

V is TRBV27 and J is TRBJ1-6; 9 bases are shared with TRBD1. Germline CDR1 MNHEY, CDR2 SMNVEV (reference sequence). J was trimmed by 9 bases and V by 3 bases; bases with no gene match: 15. The CDR3 runs 18 residues. DNA for the CDR3: TGTGCCAGCAGTTTGTATGCTCTCCCGGGACAGGGTGGTTCACCCCTCCACTTT. Translating gives CASSLYALPGQGGSPLHF.

The chain couples TRBV6-2 or TRBV6-3 to TRBJ2-1; D is possibly TRBD1 (6 bases). The CDR3 is 14 residues long. Germline assignment: CDR1 MNHEY and CDR2 SVGEGT. V shed 6 bases and J shed 2 bases, with 11 bases lying between them. This CDR3 is CASSHRTAYNEQFF. In DNA form, the CDR3 reads TGTGCCAGCAGCCACCGGACAGCCTACAATGAGCAGTTCTTC.

V and J are TRBV20-1 and TRBJ1-5, with a possible D match to TRBD1 (6 bases). This CDR3 comprises 14 residues. Looked up from germline, CDR1 is DFQATT and CDR2 is SNEGSKA (reference sequence). V was shortened by 3 bases and J by 0 bases, with 9 bases between the two germline ends. The CDR3 DNA reads as TGCAGTGCTAGTACGGGGGCTAGCAATCAGCCCCAGCATTTT. As protein: CSASTGASNQPQHF.

This chain links TRBV7-3 with TRBJ2-5; possible D gene TRBD2, 6 bases. The germline V gene has CDR1 SGHTA and CDR2 FQGTGA. The ends were cut back, 5 bases at V and 2 bases at J, with 15 bases in the middle. The CDR3 is 15 residues long. CDR3 bases: TGTGCCAGCAGCCCAAACGGGACTCCTCAAGAGACCCAGTACTTC. It translates to CASSPNGTPQETQYF.

The gene calls are TRBV12-3 or TRBV12-4 and TRBJ2-2; D gene uncertain. With 7 bases removed from V and 7 bases from J, the gap between germline ends came to 10 bases. CDR3 length equals 12 residues. Here the CDR3 reads CASNEVFGELFF. The CDR3 DNA is TGTGCCAGCAATGAGGTTTTCGGGGAGCTGTTTTTT.

The rearrangement links TRBV28 to TRBJ1-1; no reliable D call. The CDR3 has 15 amino acids. Germline CDR1 and CDR2: MDHEN and SYDVKM. V lost 2 bases and J lost 4, with 14 bases in between. The DNA for the CDR3 is TGTGCCAGCAGTTTAGATCCGGGTTCGGGCACTGAAGCTTTCTTT. Amino acid sequence: CASSLDPGSGTEAFF.

The chain couples TRBV5-5 to TRBJ1-5; D unresolved. CDR1 is SGHKS, CDR2 YYEKEE, per germline (reference sequence). V dropped 0 bases and J dropped 5 bases, with 9 bases sitting between them. This CDR3 is built from 14 residues. The CDR3 here is CASSLVVDDQPQHF. The CDR3, as DNA: TGTGCCAGCAGCTTGGTGGTTGACGATCAGCCCCAGCATTTT. The entire variable domain, with the rest obtained from reference TRBV5-5 and TRBJ1-5, is as follows: DAGVTQSPTHLIKTRGQQVTLRCSPISGHKSVSWYQQVLGQGPQFIFQYYEKEERGRGNFPDRFSARQFPNYSSELNVNALLLGDSALYLCASSLVVDDQPQHFGDGTRLSIL.

The chain employs TRBV11-2 and TRBJ2-1; TRBD2 aligns across 9 bases. There are 15 residues in the CDR3. Germline CDR1 SGHAT, CDR2 FQNNGV. Unmatched junction bases numbered 7, after V lost 3 bases and J lost 7 bases. The CDR3 DNA reads as TGTGCCAGCAGCTTGTGGGCTAGCGGGGAAAATGAGCAGTTCTTC. Amino acids: CASSLWASGENEQFF.

The rearrangement links TRBV6-5 to TRBJ1-2, with 8 bases that match TRBD1. This CDR3 has 13 residues. The J segment lost 4 bases and the V segment lost 6 bases, leaving 4 bases of the junction unmatched. Germline-derived CDR1 and CDR2 are MNHEY and SVGAGI. CDR3 DNA sequence: TGTGCCAGCAGAGTTGACAGGGGCTATGGCTACACCTTC. As protein: CASRVDRGYGYTF.

This chain connects TRBV18 to TRBJ2-1; 9 positions match TRBD1. Germline-derived CDR1 and CDR2 are KGHSH and LQKENI. CDR3 length equals 15 residues. V lost 3 bases and J lost 1; bases outside the gene matches: 1. CDR3 bases: TGTGCCAGCTCACCGGGACAGGGTTCCTACAATGAGCAGTTCTTC. It specifies CASSPGQGSYNEQFF.

This chain connects TRBV6-5 to TRBJ1-1, with 9 bases identical to TRBD1. Germline values: CDR1 MNHEY, CDR2 SVGAGI. With 6 bases clipped from V and 1 base from J, the junction kept 6 bases outside the gene matches. The CDR3 contains 15 residues. CDR3 sequence: CASSPGQGWNTEAFF. The DNA for the CDR3 is TGTGCCAGCAGCCCCGGACAGGGGTGGAACACTGAAGCTTTCTTT.

This chain uses TRBV7-9 with TRBJ1-2; D is perhaps TRBD1 (5 bases). V lost 5 bases, J lost 7 bases, and 20 bases lay in between. This CDR3 spans 15 amino acids. Germline V gene sequence: CDR1 SEHNR, CDR2 FQNEAQ (reference sequence). The CDR3 region is CASSPSSGVRGGYTF. CDR3 DNA: TGTGCCAGCAGCCCCTCGTCGGGGGTAAGGGGTGGCTACACCTTC.